A selection of T cell receptor beta chains follows, all from one sample in a study of beta chain features in type 1 diabetes. Assay used: immunoSEQ multiplex PCR; TCRdb lists only in-frame clones, some missing. Among more than 300,000 clones, over 8.5% were seen once, and the ten largest hold roughly 0.6%. Sequenced: central memory CD4+ T cells from blood. These receptors originate from a man aged 25 to 45 with type 1 diabetes. Both conserved end residues are part of each CDR3. The D gene is left open where the match is weak. Size values are once, few and many counts, or a class for expanded clones, and some rows have none.

d_call | j_call | clone_size | v_call | cdr3_length | cdr3_nt | cdr3_aa
- | TRBJ1-1 | medium-sized | TRBV2 | 13 | TGTGCCAGCAGACCCTGGGGTTACACTGAAGCTTTCTTT | CASRPWGYTEAFF
TRBD2 | TRBJ2-5 | - | TRBV29-1 | 16 | TGCAGCGTCCCTGGTAGGAATAGCGGGAGCGGTGAGACCCAGTACTTC | CSVPGRNSGSGETQYF
TRBD1 | TRBJ1-1 | - | TRBV11-3 | 15 | TGTGCCAGCAGCCCCGGACAGGGTTGGGACACTGAAGCTTTCTTT | CASSPGQGWDTEAFF
- | TRBJ2-7 | - | TRBV30 | 12 | TGTGCCTGGATGGGGAGTACGGACGAGCAGTACTTC | CAWMGSTDEQYF
- | TRBJ1-1 | - | TRBV25-1 | 15 | TGTGCCAGCAGTGGACTAACCGGGACTAACACTGAAGCTTTCTTT | CASSGLTGTNTEAFF
- | TRBJ2-7 | - | TRBV6-5 | 12 | TGTGCCAGCAGTCCGACAGGTTTCGAGCAGTACTTC | CASSPTGFEQYF
TRBD2 | TRBJ2-3 | many | TRBV18 | 17 | TGTGCCAGCTCACCACCGGGACTAGCGGGGCCCACAGATACGCAGTATTTT | CASSPPGLAGPTDTQYF
TRBD1 | TRBJ2-2 | - | TRBV5-1 | 14 | TGCGCCAGCAGGGAGACAGGGTTTACCGGGGAGCTGTTTTTT | CASRETGFTGELFF
- | TRBJ2-7 | few | TRBV28 | 14 | TGTGCCAGCAGTTACCGACAGGTCCGCTACGAGCAGTACTTC | CASSYRQVRYEQYF
- | TRBJ2-6 | - | TRBV5-4 | 13 | TGTGCCAGCAGCTTGATTGGGGCCAACGTCCTGACTTTC | CASSLIGANVLTF
- | TRBJ2-5 | few | TRBV4-2 | 12 | TGTGCCAGCAGCCCTTACGGGGAGACCCAGTACTTC | CASSPYGETQYF
- | TRBJ2-1 | many | TRBV2 | 14 | TGTGCCAGCAGTGCCCCCCCGAAGCGAGATGAGCAGTTCTTC | CASSAPPKRDEQFF
- | TRBJ2-5 | few | TRBV30 | 13 | TGTGCCTGGAGATCTAGGGGCGAGGAGACCCAGTACTTC | CAWRSRGEETQYF
- | TRBJ2-3 | few | TRBV4-1 | 19 | TGCGCCAGCAGCCAAGGAAGTGGTGGGTGGGAGGAACTCACAGATACGCAGTATTTT | CASSQGSGGWEELTDTQYF
- | TRBJ1-4 | few | TRBV28 | 13 | TGTGCCAGCGTCCTCTCACTGGGTGAAAAACTGTTTTTT | CASVLSLGEKLFF
- | TRBJ1-1 | - | TRBV4-3 | 13 | TGCGCCAGCAGCTTCACACCGAACACTGAAGCTTTCTTT | CASSFTPNTEAFF
- | TRBJ1-1 | - | TRBV28 | 13 | TGTGCCAGCAGTATGGGACGGTGGGGTGAAGCTTTCTTT | CASSMGRWGEAFF
- | TRBJ1-5 | - | TRBV28 | 16 | TGTGCCAGCAGTACAAAGATGAGACTTAGCAATCAGCCCCAGCATTTT | CASSTKMRLSNQPQHF
- | TRBJ1-1 | few | TRBV28 | 11 | TGTGCCAGCAGGGTAGAGGCTGAAGCTTTCTTT | CASRVEAEAFF
TRBD2 | TRBJ2-7 | few | TRBV27 | 15 | TGTGCCAGCAGTCGCCTAGCGGGAGCCCCCTACGAGCAGTACTTC | CASSRLAGAPYEQYF
- | TRBJ2-1 | many | TRBV11-1 | 13 | TGTGCCAGCAGCTGGGGTCGGTACAATGAGCAGTTCTTC | CASSWGRYNEQFF
- | TRBJ2-7 | few | TRBV29-1 | 11 | TGCAGCGTCCTCCTACCGTACGAGCAGTACTTC | CSVLLPYEQYF
- | TRBJ1-2 | - | TRBV18 | 13 | TGTGCCAGCTCACCACGCCTCGAGGGTGGCTACACCTTC | CASSPRLEGGYTF
- | TRBJ1-1 | - | TRBV5-8 | 11 | TGTGCCAGCAGCTACCGGACGGAAGCTTTCTTT | CASSYRTEAFF
TRBD1 | TRBJ1-5 | many | TRBV9 | 15 | TGTGCCAGCAGCGTAGGGACAGGGAGGCCGGAGCCCCAGCATTTT | CASSVGTGRPEPQHF
- | TRBJ2-1 | - | TRBV9 | 15 | TGTGCCAGCGCAGGGGGGTCCGAGTCCTACAATGAGCAGTTCTTC | CASAGGSESYNEQFF
TRBD1 | TRBJ1-5 | few | TRBV19 | 16 | TGTGCCAGTAGGAGGGACAGAGATCAGAAAACGCAGCCCCAGCATTTT | CASRRDRDQKTQPQHF
- | TRBJ1-1 | few | TRBV9 | 13 | TGTGCCAGCAGCCGAACGGGGAACACTGAAGCTTTCTTT | CASSRTGNTEAFF
TRBD2 | TRBJ2-1 | - | TRBV10-3 | 15 | TGTGCCAGCAGCACGACTAGCGGAACCTACAATGAGCAGTTCTTC | CASSTTSGTYNEQFF
- | TRBJ2-5 | - | TRBV18 | 18 | TGTGCCAGCTCACCACCGGGGGCGCCCTCCTCTCCCACAGAGACCCAGTACTTC | CASSPPGAPSSPTETQYF
- | TRBJ2-5 | - | TRBV5-1 | 14 | TGCGCCAGCAGCTTGATGTCAGACCAAGAGACCCAGTACTTC | CASSLMSDQETQYF
- | TRBJ1-1 | few | TRBV7-2 | 14 | TGTGCCAGCAGCCGCTACGGACTGAACACTGAAGCTTTCTTT | CASSRYGLNTEAFF
- | TRBJ2-5 | few | TRBV29-1 | 12 | TGCAGCGTTGTCCAGGGGGGGGAGACCCAGTACTTC | CSVVQGGETQYF
TRBD2 | TRBJ2-3 | - | TRBV29-1 | 14 | TGCAGCGTTGAAGTGGGGGGGAGGGCAGATACGCAGTATTTT | CSVEVGGRADTQYF
- | TRBJ1-2 | - | TRBV10-2 | 11 | TGCGCCAGCAGTGAAGGGTCGAGCTACACCTTC | CASSEGSSYTF
- | TRBJ2-5 | few | TRBV7-8 | 13 | TGTGCCAGCAGCCTCCAACCTCGAGAGACCCAGTACTTC | CASSLQPRETQYF
- | TRBJ2-7 | - | TRBV4-2 | 16 | TGTGCCAGCAGCCAAGAGGCGGGGCGGACCCTCTACGAGCAGTACTTC | CASSQEAGRTLYEQYF
TRBD1 | TRBJ1-5 | few | TRBV27 | 17 | TGTGCCAGCCTCGGGACAGGCTCAGAGAAGAGCAATCAGCCCCAGCATTTT | CASLGTGSEKSNQPQHF
- | TRBJ2-5 | - | TRBV9 | 16 | TGTGCCAGCAGCGTAAGTGGCCGACCGTACCAAGAGACCCAGTACTTC | CASSVSGRPYQETQYF
- | TRBJ2-3 | - | TRBV10-2 | 14 | TGCGCCAGCAGTGAGAACGGTGGTTCAGATACGCAGTATTTT | CASSENGGSDTQYF
- | TRBJ2-2 | few | TRBV9 | 17 | TGTGCCAGCAGCGTAGGGGGCGGAAGCGGTAACACCGGGGAGCTGTTTTTT | CASSVGGGSGNTGELFF
- | TRBJ2-3 | few | TRBV7-3 | 13 | TGTGCCAGCAGCTTAGTAGGAGTTGGTACGCAGTATTTT | CASSLVGVGTQYF
- | TRBJ2-3 | - | TRBV5-1 | 14 | TGCGCCAGCAGCTACTCTACTGAGACTGATACGCAGTATTTT | CASSYSTETDTQYF
- | TRBJ2-7 | - | TRBV6-5 | 14 | TGTGCCAGCAGTTACTCGTCATTCGGGGGTGAGCAGTACTTC | CASSYSSFGGEQYF
- | TRBJ2-7 | - | TRBV6-1 | 12 | TGTGCCAGCGAGACTAGCTCCTACGAGCAGTACTTC | CASETSSYEQYF
TRBD1 | TRBJ1-5 | few | TRBV6-5 | 15 | TGTGCCAGCTCATCAAGGGGACAGGACAATCAGCCCCAGCATTTT | CASSSRGQDNQPQHF
- | TRBJ1-2 | - | TRBV5-1 | 13 | TGCGCCAGCAGCTACGACGCGAACTATGGCTACACCTTC | CASSYDANYGYTF